This entry concerns a single T cell receptor (beta chain). This record comes from a study of blood T cell repertoires in COVID-19. For the study at large: Researchers got acute and convalescent COVID-19 samples from the United States, Italy and Spain. The analysed material was cDNA or gDNA that came from T cells, B-cell-depleted T cells, or PBMCs.

CDR1 is MDHEN, CDR2 SYDVKM, per germline. The length of the CDR3 is 14 residues. Deletions cut 10 bases from V and 1 base from J, with 14 bases between. Original analysis: Amplification of reference gene primers was used by the study to estimate nucleated cell counts. Repertoires were generated with immunoSEQ multiplex PCR, while TCRdb's copy carries only in-frame clones and drops some. V, J and clone size were drawn from that table, and D and trimming were deduced from the DNA. This sample yields over 100,000 clones, of which over 75% are seen a single time; 5.5% to 8.5% belongs to the top ten. What was sequenced was peripheral blood. This receptor was identified in a woman between 50 and 59 years old with acute or convalescent COVID-19. The chain recombines TRBV28 with TRBJ1-5; D is unclear. This chain's CDR3 is CATLAQWSNQPQHF. CDR3 coding DNA: TGTGCCACCCTTGCCCAGTGGAGCAATCAGCCCCAGCATTTT.